These 5 T cell receptor beta chains were all obtained from the same sample, sequenced in a study of blood T cell repertoires in COVID-19. The table came from immunoSEQ multiplex PCR; TCRdb's copy has only in-frame clones and leaves some out. Among 310,000 or so clones listed, more than 85% were seen once. Sequencing was carried out using peripheral blood. The receptors were gathered from a man between 70 and 80 years old with acute or convalescent COVID-19.

The chain joins TRBV7-6 to TRBJ2-5; 7 bases map to TRBD1. Per the germline V gene, CDR1 is SGHVS and CDR2 is FNYEAQ. The CDR3 sequence is 15 residues long. With V trimmed by 5 bases and J by 0 bases, 6 bases remained unmatched. CDR3 amino acids: CASSVRDSYQETQYF. DNA of the CDR3: TGTGCCAGCAGCGTCCGGGACAGTTACCAAGAGACCCAGTACTTC.

The gene calls are TRBV7-9 and TRBJ1-2, with TRBD1 matching 7 bases. V gave up 3 bases and J gave up 7 bases; unmatched junction bases: 11. The CDR3 totals 15 residues. Germline V gene sequence: CDR1 SEHNR, CDR2 FQNEAQ (reference sequence). The CDR3 loop reads CASSFWRGGDRGYTF. The CDR3, as DNA: TGTGCCAGCAGCTTTTGGCGAGGGGGCGATCGTGGCTACACCTTC.

The rearrangement joins TRBV27 to TRBJ2-7; maybe TRBD2 (6 bases). Per germline, CDR1 MNHEY and CDR2 SMNVEV (reference sequence). The CDR3 runs 14 residues. Trimming cost V 5 bases and J 0 bases, with 11 bases left between them. CDR3 nucleotide sequence: TGTGCCAGCAGTGCGCACGGGGGCTCCTACGAGCAGTACTTC. Encoded protein: CASSAHGGSYEQYF.

The chain combines TRBV9 with TRBJ2-5; 10 bases are a match to TRBD2. CDR1 and CDR2 (germline): SGDLS, YYNGEE. Unmatched junction bases numbered 7, after V lost 0 bases and J lost 2 bases. This CDR3 is built from 17 residues. CDR3 in amino acids: CASSVAAGGPGQETQYF. CDR3 in DNA: TGTGCCAGCAGCGTAGCAGCGGGGGGGCCGGGGCAAGAGACCCAGTACTTC. The entire variable domain, with the rest obtained from reference TRBV9 and TRBJ2-5, is as follows: DSGVTQTPKHLITATGQRVTLRCSPRSGDLSVYWYQQSLDQGLQFLIQYYNGEERAKGNILERFSAQQFPDLHSELNLSSLELGDSALYFCASSVAAGGPGQETQYFGPGTRLLVL.

The V and J genes are TRBV29-1 and TRBJ1-2, with a weak D call TRBD1 (6 bases). V was trimmed by 3 bases and J by 5 bases, leaving 16 bases between them. This CDR3 spans 14 amino acids. CDR1 and CDR2 (germline): SQVTM, ANQGSEA. CDR3: CSVDSFQGLYGYTF. CDR3 sequence (DNA): TGCAGCGTTGATTCGTTTCAGGGGTTGTATGGCTACACCTTC.